This TCR beta chain was obtained from a study of blood T cell repertoires in COVID-19. This table comes from immunoSEQ multiplex PCR, and its TCRdb copy is limited to in-frame clones, with some not included. This table has just under 85,000 clones, 65% to 85% appearing once. Germline lookup yields CDR1 KGHSH and CDR2 LQKENI. Unmatched junction bases numbered 9, after V lost 4 bases and J lost 7 bases. This CDR3 contains 15 residues. This receptor was taken from a woman in her sixties with acute or convalescent COVID-19. The chain is built from TRBV18 and TRBJ2-5; 10 bases agree with TRBD2. Sequenced: peripheral blood. CDR3 amino acids: CASSQASGGPGTQYF. CDR3 nucleotide sequence: TGTGCCAGCTCACAGGCTAGCGGGGGCCCGGGGACCCAGTACTTC.